The entry below gives a single T cell receptor (beta chain) sequence along with its context. As yet, its antigen is unknown. Primers for the PCR totalled 60 Vbeta and 13 Jbeta. Measured with immunoSEQ multiplex PCR; TCRdb has only the in-frame clones, and not every one. The table has 170,000 or so clones, approximately 81% seen once. This sample was included in a study of cytomegalovirus exposure and HLA in healthy donors. Points from the study as a whole: Highly shared sequence variants in one cluster were likely a sequencing artifact.

The sequenced sample was PBMCs. The clonotype comes from a man younger than 35 in good health and CMV-seronegative.

The CDR3 bases are TGTGCCAGCAGCTTAGAGGACAGGAACTACGAGCAGTACTTC. It translates to CASSLEDRNYEQYF. The V call is TRBV7-9, the J call TRBJ2-7, with TRBD1 identical over 7 bases. CDR3 length: 14 amino acids. The germline gives CDR1 SEHNR, CDR2 FQNEAQ (reference sequence). After removal of 1 base from V and 3 bases from J, the junction contained 3 bases not matched to a gene.